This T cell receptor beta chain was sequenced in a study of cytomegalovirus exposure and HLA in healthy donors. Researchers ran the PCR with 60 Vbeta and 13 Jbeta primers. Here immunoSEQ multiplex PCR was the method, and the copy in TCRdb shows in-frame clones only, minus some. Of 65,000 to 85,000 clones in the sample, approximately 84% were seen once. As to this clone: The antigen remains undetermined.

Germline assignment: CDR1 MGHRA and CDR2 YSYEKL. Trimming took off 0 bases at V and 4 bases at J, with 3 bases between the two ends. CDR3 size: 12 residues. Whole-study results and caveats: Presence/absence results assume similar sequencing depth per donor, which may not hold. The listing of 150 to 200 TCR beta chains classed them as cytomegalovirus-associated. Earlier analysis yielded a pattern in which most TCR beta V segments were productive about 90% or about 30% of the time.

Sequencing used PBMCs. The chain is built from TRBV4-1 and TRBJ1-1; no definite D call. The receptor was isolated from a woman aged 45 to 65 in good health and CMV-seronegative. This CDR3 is CASSQDSTEAFF. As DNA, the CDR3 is TGCGCCAGCAGCCAAGATAGCACTGAAGCTTTCTTT.